Shown below are 24 T cell receptor beta chains from a single sample sequenced in a study of T cell responses to AZD1222 COVID-19 vaccine. The table came from immunoSEQ multiplex PCR; TCRdb's copy has only in-frame clones and leaves some out. Found here are about 120,000 clones, roughly nine tenths of them singletons; the top ten hold approximately 7.9%. Sample: peripheral blood, taken on day 0 of AZD1222 vaccination. All receptors come from an adult in good health.

The V gene is TRBV19, the J gene TRBJ2-4; 7 positions agree with TRBD1. The CDR3 is 16 residues long. The ends lost 2 bases at V and 2 bases at J; junction bases unmatched: 6. From germline, CDR1 is LNHDA and CDR2 SQIVND (reference sequence). The CDR3 DNA reads TGTGCCAGTAGTATATTAGGGGGCGACCCCAAAAACATTCAGTACTTC. This sequence encodes CASSILGGDPKNIQYF.

V gene TRBV7-2 combines with J gene TRBJ2-1; D not certain. V was trimmed by 5 bases and J by 4 bases, leaving 9 bases between them. CDR1 and CDR2 (germline): SGHTA, FQGNSA. The CDR3 extends over 13 amino acids. In nucleotides, the CDR3 is TGTGCCAGCAGCAATGCGTCATACAATGAGCAGTTCTTC. This gives the protein CASSNASYNEQFF.

The chain is built from TRBV28 and TRBJ2-1, with 9 bases fitting TRBD2. With V trimmed by 4 bases and J by 5 bases, 3 bases remained unmatched. Germline values: CDR1 MDHEN, CDR2 SYDVKM. The CDR3 consists of 14 residues. Written as DNA, the CDR3 is TGTGCCAGCAGTTCCGGGACTAGCAACAATGAGCAGTTCTTC. Translating gives CASSSGTSNNEQFF.

CDR3 region: CATSDSGLAGVGEQYF. The CDR3 DNA reads TGTGCCACCAGTGATTCCGGACTAGCGGGAGTAGGCGAGCAGTACTTC. The genes are TRBV24-1 and TRBJ2-7, with 13 bases that match TRBD2. V lost 2 bases and J lost 6; bases outside the gene matches: 6. CDR1 and CDR2 (germline): KGHDR, SFDVKD. The CDR3 has 16 residues.

The rearrangement uses TRBV15 and TRBJ2-1; 7 bases match TRBD2. Germline loops: CDR1 LNHNV, CDR2 YYDKDF (reference sequence). This CDR3 has 15 amino acids. V dropped 3 bases and J dropped 7; count of bases not matched to a gene: 9. This CDR3 reads CATSRKAGRVNEQFF. The CDR3, as DNA: TGTGCCACCAGCAGGAAAGCGGGAAGAGTGAATGAGCAGTTCTTC.

The V gene is TRBV7-9, the J gene TRBJ2-1; 7 nucleotides align to TRBD2. V was pared by 6 bases and J by 0 bases, with 8 bases of the junction left unmatched. The CDR3 is 16 amino acids. The germline CDR1 and CDR2 sequences are SEHNR and FQNEAQ (reference sequence). This chain's CDR3 is CASRGGLPSSYNEQFF. The CDR3 DNA reads TGTGCCAGCAGGGGGGGACTACCAAGCTCCTACAATGAGCAGTTCTTC.

The chain recombines TRBV3-1 (or the pseudogene TRBV3-2) with TRBJ1-2; 8 positions agree with TRBD1. V lost 0 bases to trimming and J lost 6 bases; unmatched junction nucleotides: 6. CDR1 LGHDT and CDR2 YNNKEL come from the germline V gene (reference sequence). This CDR3 is built from 15 residues. CDR3 residues: CASSQDAGGLNGYTF. DNA for the CDR3: TGTGCCAGCAGCCAAGATGCAGGGGGCCTAAATGGCTACACCTTC.

The J gene is TRBJ2-7, the V gene TRBV5-6; D is perhaps TRBD1 or TRBD2 (6 bases each). Trimming took off 4 bases at V and 2 bases at J, with 16 bases between the two ends. This CDR3 has 15 amino acids. Germline CDR1 reads SGHDT; CDR2 reads YYEEEE. The CDR3 DNA reads as TGTGCCAGCAGCCGGGGGCCCCGAGCCGCCTACGAGCAGTACTTC. Translated: CASSRGPRAAYEQYF.

This sequence joins TRBV7-9 and TRBJ2-5, with 12 bases identical to TRBD1. The CDR3 extends over 19 amino acids. Germline trimming cut 11 bases from V and 5 bases from J; bases unmatched to any gene: 24. Germline loops: CDR1 SEHNR, CDR2 FQNEAQ (reference sequence). The CDR3 sequence: CAGTSGVPPGTGGRETQYF. CDR3 DNA sequence: TGTGCCGGCACGAGCGGAGTCCCGCCCGGGACAGGGGGCCGGGAGACCCAGTACTTC.

V usage is TRBV11-1 and J usage is TRBJ2-7; no clear D gene. Germline loops: CDR1 SGHAT, CDR2 FQDESV (reference sequence). The ends were cut back, 5 bases at V and 2 bases at J, with 16 bases in the middle. This CDR3 has 15 amino acids. The CDR3: CASSPLNARPYEQYF. CDR3 coding DNA: TGTGCCAGCAGCCCCCTGAACGCGAGGCCCTACGAGCAGTACTTC.

The CDR3 protein is CASSQGDSGNTIYF. CDR3 nucleotide sequence: TGTGCCAGCAGCCAGGGAGACTCTGGAAACACCATATATTTT. The chain combines TRBV16 with TRBJ1-3, with unresolved D. CDR1 KGHSY and CDR2 FQNENV come from the germline V gene. Trimming left V 3 bases short and J 0 bases short, with 6 bases between. The CDR3 has 14 amino acids.

The genes are TRBV19 and TRBJ1-5; D unresolved. V lost 2 bases to trimming and J lost 5 bases, with 10 bases between them. This CDR3 is 14 amino acids long. Per the germline V gene, CDR1 is LNHDA and CDR2 is SQIVND (reference sequence). CDR3 bases: TGTGCCAGTAGTATAAGTGTGGTAGATCAGCCCCAGCATTTT. It codes for CASSISVVDQPQHF.

J is TRBJ1-6 and V is TRBV3-1 (or the pseudogene TRBV3-2); 8 bases map to TRBD1. The germline V gene encodes CDR1 LGHDT and CDR2 YNNKEL (reference sequence). The CDR3 has 16 amino acids. The V gene end was trimmed by 6 bases and the J gene end by 7 bases; junction bases not matched to a gene: 11. DNA of the CDR3: TGTGCCAGCAGTGAAACCCAGGGGGCGCAAAATTCACCCCTCCACTTT. It translates to CASSETQGAQNSPLHF.

The rearrangement uses TRBV27 and TRBJ1-5; 8 nucleotides agree with TRBD1. J gave up 2 bases and V 6 bases, and 9 bases lay outside the gene matches. The CDR3 is made up of 16 amino acids. Germline CDR1 is MNHEY and CDR2 is SMNVEV (reference sequence). The CDR3 spells CASRRSTTGGNQPQHF. DNA of the CDR3: TGTGCCAGCAGACGATCAACGACAGGGGGCAATCAGCCCCAGCATTTT.

The chain links TRBV27 to TRBJ1-3; no definite D call. Germline V gives CDR1 MNHEY, CDR2 SMNVEV (reference sequence). The CDR3 sequence is 12 residues long. The germline V and J ends were trimmed by 6 bases and 1 base, with 4 bases remaining between them. CDR3 region: CASRPSGNTIYF. The CDR3 region has the DNA TGTGCCAGCAGGCCTTCTGGAAACACCATATATTTT.

This chain joins TRBV5-1 and TRBJ2-2, with D possibly being TRBD2 (7 bases). V lost 0 bases and J lost 6, with 15 bases in between. There are 16 residues in the CDR3. Germline-derived CDR1 and CDR2 are SGHRS and YFSETQ. CDR3 bases: TGCGCCAGCAGCTTGGGGGGGGGCCCTGGCCCCGGGGAGCTGTTTTTT. Translating it yields CASSLGGGPGPGELFF. The complete variable domain, with remaining parts taken from reference TRBV5-1 and TRBJ2-2, reads KAGVTQTPRYLIKTRGQQVTLSCSPISGHRSVSWYQQTPGQGLQFLFEYFSETQRNKGNFPGRFSGRQFSNSRSEMNVSTLELGDSALYLCASSLGGGPGPGELFFGEGSRLTVL.

The chain is built from TRBV19 and TRBJ2-1; 10 bases line up with TRBD1. Germline lookup yields CDR1 LNHDA and CDR2 SQIVND (reference sequence). The CDR3 is made up of 16 amino acids. The J segment lost 6 bases and the V segment lost 0 bases, leaving 5 bases of the junction unmatched. The CDR3 DNA follows: TGTGCCAGTAGTATAGATCGGGACAGGGGAGGCAATGAGCAGTTCTTC. Encoded protein: CASSIDRDRGGNEQFF.

The chain is built from TRBV5-1 and TRBJ2-1, with TRBD1 matching over 7 bases. The CDR3 has 16 amino acids. V was clipped by 2 bases and J by 5 bases; unmatched bases: 10. The germline V gene has CDR1 SGHRS and CDR2 YFSETQ. CDR3 amino acids: CASSFKPGQINNEQFF. CDR3 DNA: TGCGCCAGCAGCTTTAAACCGGGACAGATAAACAATGAGCAGTTCTTC.

The chain joins TRBV2 to TRBJ1-2; D not certain. CDR3 length: 16 amino acids. Trimming shortened V by 0 bases and J by 0 bases, and 11 bases separated the two germline ends. CDR1 SNHLY and CDR2 FYNNEI come from the germline V gene. The CDR3: CASSEAGGLSNYGYTF. The CDR3 nucleotides read TGTGCCAGCAGTGAAGCAGGTGGCCTATCTAACTATGGCTACACCTTC.

The chain recombines TRBV14 with TRBJ2-1; D gene ambiguous. Germline V gene lookup returns CDR1 SGHDN and CDR2 FVKESK. This CDR3 has 16 amino acids. Trimming took 1 base from V and 0 from J, leaving 10 bases between them. The CDR3 loop is CASSQGARSSYNEQFF. Written as DNA, the CDR3 is TGTGCCAGCAGCCAAGGGGCTAGGAGCTCCTACAATGAGCAGTTCTTC.

This clone has only a few counts. This rearrangement joins TRBV19 to TRBJ2-7, with D tentatively TRBD1 (6 bases). V lost 5 bases and J 0 bases, leaving 11 bases between the germline ends. CDR1 is LNHDA and CDR2 is SQIVND in the germline V gene (reference sequence). The CDR3 is 14 amino acids. As DNA, the CDR3 is TGTGCCAGTAGTCGGACAGTGGACTCCTACGAGCAGTACTTC. This gives the protein CASSRTVDSYEQYF.

The rearrangement links TRBV20-1 to TRBJ2-7; D is uncertain. Deletions cut 3 bases from V and 3 bases from J, with 6 bases between. The V gene's germline CDR1 is DFQATT and CDR2 SNEGSKA (reference sequence). The CDR3 spans 11 residues. CDR3 coding DNA: TGCAGTGCTAGGTATGGCTACGAGCAGTACTTC. Its translation is CSARYGYEQYF.

This rearrangement joins TRBV28 to TRBJ2-5; the match to TRBD1 covers 8 bases. Germline lookup yields CDR1 MDHEN and CDR2 SYDVKM. V shed 6 bases and J 5 bases; nucleotides not matched to a gene: 11. The CDR3 runs to 15 residues. The CDR3 protein is CASSLTRTGSETQYF. The CDR3 DNA reads as TGTGCCAGCAGCCTCACCCGGACAGGGTCGGAGACCCAGTACTTC.

This chain uses TRBV19 with TRBJ2-1; 13 bases line up with TRBD2. Germline lookup yields CDR1 LNHDA and CDR2 SQIVND (reference sequence). V lost 6 bases and J lost 9; bases outside the gene matches: 17. This CDR3 region has 18 residues. The CDR3 region is CASRTQGLAGAPSGEQFF. Here the CDR3 DNA reads TGTGCCAGTAGGACTCAAGGACTAGCGGGAGCCCCCTCGGGTGAGCAGTTCTTC.